Given below is one TCR beta chain in context. The data stem from a study of OX40 agonist ivuxolimab in advanced cancers. Study information: Participants could have had prior anti-PD-1, anti-PD-L1 or anti-CTLA-4 therapy, and 40% had some.

In germline, CDR1 is KGHSH, CDR2 LQKENI. Germline trimming cut 4 bases from V and 2 bases from J; bases unmatched to any gene: 5. The CDR3 totals 16 residues. TCRdb keeps only in-frame clones here, not all; method: immunoSEQ multiplex PCR. Here the sample spans 45,000 to 75,000 clones, roughly four fifths being singletons. The chain links TRBV18 to TRBJ2-7; 13 bases are a match to TRBD2. The source material was CD4+ or CD8+ T cells sorted from blood, sampled in a trial of the OX40 agonist ivuxolimab. This sequence was found in an adult with an advanced solid tumor such as melanoma, head and neck, liver or kidney cancer. CDR3 residues: CASSRGLAGVPYEQYF. In DNA form, the CDR3 reads TGTGCCAGCTCACGTGGACTAGCGGGAGTCCCCTACGAGCAGTACTTC.